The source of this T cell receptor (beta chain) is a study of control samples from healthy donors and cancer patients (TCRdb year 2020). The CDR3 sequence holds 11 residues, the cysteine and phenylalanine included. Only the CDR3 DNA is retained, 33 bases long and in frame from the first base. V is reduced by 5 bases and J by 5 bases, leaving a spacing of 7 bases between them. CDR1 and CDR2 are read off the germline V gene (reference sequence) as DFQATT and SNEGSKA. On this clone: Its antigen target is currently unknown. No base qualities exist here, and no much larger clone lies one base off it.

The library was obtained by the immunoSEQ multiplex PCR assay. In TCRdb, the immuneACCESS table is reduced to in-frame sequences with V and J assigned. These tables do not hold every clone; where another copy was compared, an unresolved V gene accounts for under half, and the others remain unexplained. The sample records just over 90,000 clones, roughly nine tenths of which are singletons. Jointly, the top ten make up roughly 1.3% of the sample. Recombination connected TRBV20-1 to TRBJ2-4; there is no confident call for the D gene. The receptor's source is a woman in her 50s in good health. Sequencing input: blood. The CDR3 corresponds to CSAPLQNIQYF. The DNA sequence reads TGCAGTGCTCCCCTCCAAAACATTCAGTACTTC.